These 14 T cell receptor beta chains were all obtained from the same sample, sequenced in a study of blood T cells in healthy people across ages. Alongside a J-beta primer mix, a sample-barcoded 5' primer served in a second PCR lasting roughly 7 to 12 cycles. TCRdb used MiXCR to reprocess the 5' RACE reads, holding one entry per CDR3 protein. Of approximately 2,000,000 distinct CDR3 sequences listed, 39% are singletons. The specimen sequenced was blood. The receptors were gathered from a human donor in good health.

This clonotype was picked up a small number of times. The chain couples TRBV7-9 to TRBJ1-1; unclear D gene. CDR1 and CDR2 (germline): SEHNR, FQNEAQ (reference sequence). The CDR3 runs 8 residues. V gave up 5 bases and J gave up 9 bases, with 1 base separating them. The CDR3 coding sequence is TGTGCCAGCAGCCAAGCTTTCTTT. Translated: CASSQAFF.

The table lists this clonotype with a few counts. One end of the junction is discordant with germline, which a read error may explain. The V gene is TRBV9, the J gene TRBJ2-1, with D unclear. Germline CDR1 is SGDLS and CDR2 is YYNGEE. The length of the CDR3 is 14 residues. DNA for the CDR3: TGTGCCAGCGGCGTTGGGGACTCCTACAATGAGCAGTTCTTC. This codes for CASGVGDSYNEQFF.

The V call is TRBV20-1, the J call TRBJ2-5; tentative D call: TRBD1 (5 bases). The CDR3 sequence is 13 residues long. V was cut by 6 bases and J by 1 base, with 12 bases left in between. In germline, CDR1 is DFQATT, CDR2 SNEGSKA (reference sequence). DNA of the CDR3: TGCAGTGCCCTTAGGGGTCTCCAAGAGACCCAGTACTTC. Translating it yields CSALRGLQETQYF.

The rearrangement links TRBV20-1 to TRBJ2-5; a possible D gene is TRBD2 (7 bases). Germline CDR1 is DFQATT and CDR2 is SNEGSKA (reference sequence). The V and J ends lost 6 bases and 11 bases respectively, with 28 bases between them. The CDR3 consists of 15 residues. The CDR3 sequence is CSAPMGGGSYNEQYF. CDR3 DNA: TGCAGTGCCCCCATGGGGGGGGGCTCCTACAATGAGCAGTACTTC.

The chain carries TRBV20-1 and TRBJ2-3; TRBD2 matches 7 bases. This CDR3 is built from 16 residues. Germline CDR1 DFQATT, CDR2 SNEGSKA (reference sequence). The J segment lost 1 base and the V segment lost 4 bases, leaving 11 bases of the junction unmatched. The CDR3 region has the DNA TGCAGTGCTACCAGTTGGGGCGGGGGACGCACAGATACGCAGTATTTT. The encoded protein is CSATSWGGGRTDTQYF.

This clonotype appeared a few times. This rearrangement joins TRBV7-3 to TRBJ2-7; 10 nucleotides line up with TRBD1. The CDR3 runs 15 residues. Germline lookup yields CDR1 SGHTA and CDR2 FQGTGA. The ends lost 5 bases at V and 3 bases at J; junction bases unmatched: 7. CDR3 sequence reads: CASSVYRDRGYEQYF. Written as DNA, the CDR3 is TGTGCCAGCAGCGTCTACCGGGACAGGGGCTACGAGCAGTACTTC.

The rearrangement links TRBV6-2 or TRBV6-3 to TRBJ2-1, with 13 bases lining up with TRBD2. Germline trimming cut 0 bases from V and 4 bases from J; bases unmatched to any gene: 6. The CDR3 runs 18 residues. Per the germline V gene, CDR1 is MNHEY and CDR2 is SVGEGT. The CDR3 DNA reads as TGTGCCAGCAGTTACTCTAGGACTAGCGGGGGCCATTACAATGAGCAGTTCTTC. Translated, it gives CASSYSRTSGGHYNEQFF.

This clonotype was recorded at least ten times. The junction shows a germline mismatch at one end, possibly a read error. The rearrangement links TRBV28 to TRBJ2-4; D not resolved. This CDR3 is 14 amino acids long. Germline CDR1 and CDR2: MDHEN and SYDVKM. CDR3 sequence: CASGLAFGRNIQYF. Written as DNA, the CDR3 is TGTGCCAGCGGTTTAGCTTTTGGTAGAAACATTCAGTACTTC. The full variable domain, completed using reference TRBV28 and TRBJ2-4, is DVKVTQSSRYLVKRTGEKVFLECVQDMDHENMFWYRQDPGLGLRLIYFSYDVKMKEKGDIPEGYSVSREKKERFSLILESASTNQTSMYLCASGLAFGRNIQYFGAGTRLSVL.

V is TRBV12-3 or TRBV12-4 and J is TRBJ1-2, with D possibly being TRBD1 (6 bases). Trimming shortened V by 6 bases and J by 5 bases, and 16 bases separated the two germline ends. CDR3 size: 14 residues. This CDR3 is CASSYGQRLYGYTF. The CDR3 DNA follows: TGTGCCAGCAGCTACGGACAGCGTTTATATGGCTACACCTTC.

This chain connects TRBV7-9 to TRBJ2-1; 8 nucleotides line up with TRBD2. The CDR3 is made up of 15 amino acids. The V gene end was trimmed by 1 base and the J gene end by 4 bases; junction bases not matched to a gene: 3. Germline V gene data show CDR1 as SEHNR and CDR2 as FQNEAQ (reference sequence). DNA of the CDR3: TGTGCCAGCAGCTTAGTAGCGGGGCAATACAATGAGCAGTTCTTC. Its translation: CASSLVAGQYNEQFF.

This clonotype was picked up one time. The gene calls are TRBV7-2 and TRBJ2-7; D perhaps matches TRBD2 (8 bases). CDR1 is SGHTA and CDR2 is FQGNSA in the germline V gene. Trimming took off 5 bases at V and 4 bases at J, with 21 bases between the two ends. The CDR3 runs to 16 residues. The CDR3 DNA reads TGTGCCAGCAGCCCCCAGGGGGGCGGGGGGCCTTACGAGCAGTACTTC. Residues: CASSPQGGGGPYEQYF. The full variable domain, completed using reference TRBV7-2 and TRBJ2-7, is GAGVSQSPSNKVTEKGKDVELRCDPISGHTALYWYRQSLGQGLEFLIYFQGNSAPDKSGLPSDRFSAERTGGSVSTLTIQRTQQEDSAVYLCASSPQGGGGPYEQYFGPGTRLTVT.

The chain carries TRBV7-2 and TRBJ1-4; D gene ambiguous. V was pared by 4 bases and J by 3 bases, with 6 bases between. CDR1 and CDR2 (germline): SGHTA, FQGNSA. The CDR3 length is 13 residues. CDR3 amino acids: CASSSQPNEKLFF. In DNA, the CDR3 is TGTGCCAGCAGCTCACAGCCTAATGAAAAACTGTTTTTT. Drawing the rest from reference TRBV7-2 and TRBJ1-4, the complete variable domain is GAGVSQSPSNKVTEKGKDVELRCDPISGHTALYWYRQSLGQGLEFLIYFQGNSAPDKSGLPSDRFSAERTGGSVSTLTIQRTQQEDSAVYLCASSSQPNEKLFFGSGTQLSVL.

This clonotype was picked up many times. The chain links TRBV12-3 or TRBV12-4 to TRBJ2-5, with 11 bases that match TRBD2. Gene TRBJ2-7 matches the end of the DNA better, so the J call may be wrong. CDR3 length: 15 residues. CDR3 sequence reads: CASSSRGTSGAEQYF. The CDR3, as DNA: TGTGCCAGCAGTTCCCGAGGGACTAGCGGTGCCGAGCAGTACTTC.

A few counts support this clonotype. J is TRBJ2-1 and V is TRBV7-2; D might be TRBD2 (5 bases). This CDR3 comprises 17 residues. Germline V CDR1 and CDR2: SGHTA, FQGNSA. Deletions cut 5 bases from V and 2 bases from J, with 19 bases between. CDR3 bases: TGTGCCAGCAGCCCAGGTCGTGGAGGTGGCCCCTACAATGAGCAGTTCTTC. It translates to CASSPGRGGGPYNEQFF.